Presented here are 22 T cell receptor beta chains from one specimen sequenced in a study of CD8 T cells in ankylosing spondylitis (TCRdb year 2017). Libraries were prepared through 5' RACE. TCRdb shows the sequencer as Illumina HiSeq 2500. TCRdb reprocessed the public reads (quality trimming at Q25 with fastp, clone calling with MiXCR) and kept in-frame beta chains. Duplicate CDR3 protein sequences are folded into a single record with the most common DNA and genes. The sample table shows 300,000 to 400,000 distinct CDR3 sequences, and about 15% are seen once. Approximately 1% of the sample is taken by the ten largest. Material: blood, either unsorted or a sorted T cell fraction (not recorded which). The receptors derive from a male donor with ankylosing spondylitis or in good health (not recorded which).

This clonotype has just a few counts. The gene calls are TRBV6-1 and TRBJ2-1; no reliable D call. Per germline, CDR1 MNHNS and CDR2 SASEGT. This CDR3 region has 13 residues. Trimming cost V 7 bases and J 0 bases, with 7 bases left between them. CDR3 bases: TGTGCCAGCACCGCCGACTCCTACAATGAGCAGTTCTTC. This translates into CASTADSYNEQFF.

This chain uses TRBV2 with TRBJ1-6; D not resolved. CDR1 and CDR2 from the germline V gene are SNHLY and FYNNEI. The V gene lost 3 bases and the J gene lost 7 bases, with 10 bases spanning the gap. The CDR3 covers 14 residues. This chain's CDR3 is CASSDGRGNSPLHF. The CDR3 DNA sequence: TGTGCCAGCAGTGACGGCCGGGGAAATTCACCCCTCCACTTT.

Points on this clonotype: The junction differs from germline at one of its ends, possibly a read error. The chain has TRBV12-3 or TRBV12-4 and TRBJ1-1, with TRBD1 matching over 8 bases. The CDR3 runs to 14 residues. The CDR3 is CASGLTRGRTEAFF. The CDR3 DNA follows: TGTGCCAGCGGTTTAACCAGGGGGCGCACTGAAGCTTTCTTT.

This clonotype came up many times. V gene TRBV11-2 combines with J gene TRBJ1-6; TRBD1 matches 11 bases. In germline, CDR1 is SGHAT, CDR2 FQNNGV. The CDR3 is 14 residues long. The junction had 5 bases not matched to a gene; V was cut back by 6 bases and J by 10 bases. The CDR3 is CASSHGQGASPLHF. DNA for the CDR3: TGTGCCAGCAGTCACGGACAGGGGGCCTCACCCCTCCACTTT.

This clonotype was found a few times. This chain uses TRBV5-1 with TRBJ2-3; D is ambiguous. Germline CDR1 SGHRS, CDR2 YFSETQ. V gave up 2 bases and J gave up 5 bases, with 15 bases separating them. This CDR3 is built from 15 residues. CDR3 protein: CASSFLGTNVDTQYF. Here the CDR3 DNA reads TGCGCCAGCAGCTTCCTAGGCACCAACGTAGATACGCAGTATTTT.

The sample holds a few counts of this clonotype. The chain couples TRBV2 to TRBJ2-1, with 14 bases that match TRBD2. Per germline, CDR1 SNHLY and CDR2 FYNNEI. With 5 bases clipped from V and 5 bases from J, the junction kept 14 bases outside the gene matches. This CDR3 has 19 amino acids. CDR3 loop: CASSPPGTSGRGFDNEQFF. CDR3 bases: TGTGCCAGCAGTCCCCCCGGGACTAGCGGGAGAGGGTTCGACAATGAGCAGTTCTTC.

This clonotype was detected once. The V call is TRBV7-9, the J call TRBJ2-7, with 7 bases aligning to TRBD1. Germline CDR1 is SEHNR and CDR2 is FQNEAQ (reference sequence). The junction had 14 bases not matched to a gene; V was cut back by 5 bases and J by 7 bases. This CDR3 is built from 15 residues. CDR3 loop: CASSPRGGRDLEQYF. In DNA, the CDR3 is TGTGCCAGCAGCCCCCGAGGGGGCAGGGACCTGGAGCAGTACTTC. Full variable domain (remainder filled in from reference TRBV7-9 and TRBJ2-7): DTGVSQNPRHKITKRGQNVTFRCDPISEHNRLYWYRQTLGQGPEFLTYFQNEAQLEKSRLLSDRFSAERPKGSFSTLEIQRTEQGDSAMYLCASSPRGGRDLEQYFGPGTRLTVT.

The chain employs TRBV20-1 and TRBJ2-5; D is unresolved. Looked up from germline, CDR1 is DFQATT and CDR2 is SNEGSKA (reference sequence). The ends were cut back, 0 bases at V and 2 bases at J, with 10 bases in the middle. The CDR3 spans 14 residues. The CDR3 DNA reads TGCAGTGCTAGAGAGGCGCTGGCTCAAGAGACCCAGTACTTC. Translated, it gives CSAREALAQETQYF.

The rearrangement joins TRBV20-1 to TRBJ2-7, with 8 nucleotides matching TRBD1. Germline V gene sequence: CDR1 DFQATT, CDR2 SNEGSKA (reference sequence). V shed 0 bases, J shed 6 bases, and the junction held 7 bases outside the gene matches. This CDR3 has 14 residues. As DNA, the CDR3 is TGCAGTGCTAGAGAGGTCCAGGGGGCGACCGAGCAGTACTTC. This translates into CSAREVQGATEQYF.

This clonotype has just a few counts. The chain couples TRBV4-1 to TRBJ2-3; TRBD2 agrees at 9 bases. The CDR3 is 17 amino acids. CDR1 is MGHRA and CDR2 is YSYEKL in the germline V gene. V lost 0 bases and J lost 3; bases outside the gene matches: 7. The CDR3 nucleotides read TGCGCCAGCAGCCAAGAACCAGCGGGGGGACGGACAGATACGCAGTATTTT. It yields the protein CASSQEPAGGRTDTQYF.

Many counts were recorded for this clonotype. The J gene is TRBJ2-6, the V gene TRBV5-1; the D gene is possibly TRBD1 (7 bases). The V gene lost 9 bases and the J gene lost 0 bases, with 22 bases spanning the gap. Germline CDR1 is SGHRS and CDR2 is YFSETQ. The CDR3 covers 18 residues. In nucleotides, the CDR3 is TGCGCCACCTCCCAGGGGGGTGGAAGCCCCTCTGGGGCCAACGTCCTGACTTTC. The encoded protein is CATSQGGGSPSGANVLTF. Supplemented by reference TRBV5-1 and TRBJ2-6, the full variable domain reads KAGVTQTPRYLIKTRGQQVTLSCSPISGHRSVSWYQQTPGQGLQFLFEYFSETQRNKGNFPGRFSGRQFSNSRSEMNVSTLELGDSALYLCATSQGGGSPSGANVLTFGAGSRLTVL.

This clonotype occurred a few times. The chain carries TRBV20-1 and TRBJ1-5; no clear D. Germline-derived CDR1 and CDR2 are DFQATT and SNEGSKA (reference sequence). CDR3 size: 11 residues. V was pared by 6 bases and J by 6 bases, with 9 bases between. CDR3 residues: CSATFGQPQHF. Here the CDR3 DNA reads TGCAGTGCGACCTTCGGTCAGCCCCAGCATTTT.

This clonotype was observed a few times. The chain combines TRBV4-1 with TRBJ2-7; unclear D gene. This CDR3 has 14 residues. V lost 0 bases and J 5 bases, leaving 11 bases between the germline ends. Germline loops: CDR1 MGHRA, CDR2 YSYEKL. The CDR3 is CASSQDPLSNEQYF. CDR3 in DNA: TGCGCCAGCAGCCAAGATCCCCTATCTAACGAGCAGTACTTC.

V is TRBV29-1 and J is TRBJ1-2; D ambiguous. The germline gives CDR1 SQVTM, CDR2 ANQGSEA. The CDR3 runs to 15 residues. V lost 3 bases and J 3 bases, leaving 17 bases between the germline ends. CDR3 nucleotide sequence: TGCAGCGTTGATACGGGGTTCGGCGAGGACTATGGCTACACCTTC. This codes for CSVDTGFGEDYGYTF.

This clonotype was recorded a few times. The chain carries TRBV12-3 or TRBV12-4 and TRBJ2-1, with a possible D match to TRBD2 (5 bases). CDR3 size: 13 residues. Trimming pared 2 bases from V and 12 bases from J, leaving 14 bases between. CDR3 nucleotides: TGTGCCAGCAGTTTATCCCAACCCGGGATGCAGTTCTTC. Translated, it gives CASSLSQPGMQFF.

The chain uses TRBV20-1 and TRBJ1-1, with 9 nucleotides matching TRBD1. Germline lookup yields CDR1 DFQATT and CDR2 SNEGSKA (reference sequence). The CDR3 loop spans 13 amino acids. The V segment lost 4 bases and the J segment 11 bases; nucleotides outside the gene matches: 11. DNA for the CDR3: TGCAGTGCTACCCTCGGACAGGGGTTGGGGGCTTTCTTT. The encoded protein is CSATLGQGLGAFF.

The chain has TRBV3-1 and TRBJ1-2, with 9 bases that match TRBD1. The germline CDR1 and CDR2 sequences are LGHDT and YNNKEL (reference sequence). After removal of 0 bases from V and 3 bases from J, the junction contained 2 bases not matched to a gene. CDR3 length equals 15 residues. The CDR3 nucleotides read TGTGCCAGCAGCCAAGAGGACAGGGGAGACTATGGCTACACCTTC. Amino acid sequence: CASSQEDRGDYGYTF.

This clonotype was counted at least ten times. V gene TRBV29-1 combines with J gene TRBJ1-3; D uncertain. Germline loops: CDR1 SQVTM, CDR2 ANQGSEA. V was clipped by 4 bases and J by 0 bases, with 7 bases between them. The CDR3 covers 13 residues. Written as DNA, the CDR3 is TGCAGCGTTGCCGCCCTCTCTGGAAACACCATATATTTT. It translates to CSVAALSGNTIYF.

This clonotype was detected only a few times. This chain connects TRBV29-1 to TRBJ1-2; D is undetermined. CDR1 is SQVTM, CDR2 ANQGSEA, per germline. Between the trimmed V and J ends, which lost 4 bases and 3 bases, there was a span of 9 bases. This CDR3 is 12 amino acids long. The CDR3 loop reads CSVGRSDYGYTF. The CDR3 nucleotides read TGCAGCGTTGGACGGAGCGACTATGGCTACACCTTC.

Sample share makes this clonotype medium-sized. The chain uses TRBV11-2 and TRBJ2-5; D is uncertain. Trimming removed 5 bases at V and 4 bases at J, with 5 bases between. Germline V CDR1 and CDR2: SGHAT, FQNNGV. The CDR3 is 11 residues long. DNA of the CDR3: TGTGCCAGCAGCATTAGAGAGACCCAGTACTTC. Its protein product is CASSIRETQYF.

There are a few counts of this clonotype. The CDR3 loop is CSARGQLAGYQETQYF. The CDR3 region has the DNA TGCAGTGCTAGGGGTCAGCTAGCGGGATACCAAGAGACCCAGTACTTC. The chain recombines TRBV20-1 with TRBJ2-5; 9 bases match TRBD2. The CDR3 covers 16 residues. V shed 3 bases, J shed 0 bases, and the junction held 8 bases outside the gene matches. From germline, CDR1 is DFQATT and CDR2 SNEGSKA (reference sequence).

This rearrangement joins TRBV9 to TRBJ2-3; D gene uncertain. There are 12 residues in the CDR3. Deletions cut 2 bases from V and 2 bases from J, with 3 bases between. Germline CDR1 reads SGDLS; CDR2 reads YYNGEE. The CDR3 region is CASSVITDTQYF. The CDR3, as DNA: TGTGCCAGCAGCGTCATCACAGATACGCAGTATTTT.